The 18 T cell receptor beta chains below were found in one sample sequenced in a study of OX40 agonist ivuxolimab in advanced cancers. Library preparation was by the immunoSEQ multiplex PCR assay. In its TCRdb copy, this immuneACCESS table keeps in-frame sequences only and misses some clones. Where compared with another copy, unresolved V genes explain less than half of these, and the others have no known cause. The sample contains 100,000 or so clones, around 90% of them found a single time. Clones ranked in the top ten supply about 3% of the sample. This specimen was CD4+ or CD8+ T cells sorted from blood, taken in a trial of the OX40 agonist ivuxolimab. These receptors were taken from an adult with an advanced solid tumor such as melanoma, head and neck, liver or kidney cancer.

The chain uses TRBV9 and TRBJ2-1, with a possible D match to TRBD1 (6 bases). The CDR3 spans 15 residues. The V and J ends lost 3 bases and 4 bases respectively, with 14 bases between them. In germline, CDR1 is SGDLS, CDR2 YYNGEE. The CDR3 is CASSGIDRSYNEQFF. In DNA form, the CDR3 reads TGTGCCAGCAGCGGGATTGACAGGTCATACAATGAGCAGTTCTTC.

The chain combines TRBV7-2 with TRBJ2-7, with a possible D match to TRBD2 (5 bases). This CDR3 comprises 15 residues. V was shortened by 0 bases and J by 4 bases, with 13 bases between the two germline ends. In germline, CDR1 is SGHTA, CDR2 FQGNSA. As DNA, the CDR3 is TGTGCCAGCAGCTTAGCCCCCGGAGGTGGTTACGAGCAGTACTTC. Translating it yields CASSLAPGGGYEQYF. Full variable domain (remainder filled in from reference TRBV7-2 and TRBJ2-7): GAGVSQSPSNKVTEKGKDVELRCDPISGHTALYWYRQSLGQGLEFLIYFQGNSAPDKSGLPSDRFSAERTGGSVSTLTIQRTQQEDSAVYLCASSLAPGGGYEQYFGPGTRLTVT.

The chain joins TRBV10-3 to TRBJ2-7; D remains unclear. Germline CDR1 ENHRY, CDR2 SYGVKD. V lost 11 bases and J lost 7, with 18 bases in between. This CDR3 contains 12 residues. The CDR3 loop reads CAVGSGPGEQYF. The CDR3 nucleotides read TGTGCCGTTGGCTCGGGTCCAGGAGAGCAGTACTTC.

V gene TRBV27 combines with J gene TRBJ2-1; D not resolved. This CDR3 spans 15 amino acids. The germline CDR1 and CDR2 sequences are MNHEY and SMNVEV (reference sequence). Deletions cut 2 bases from V and 3 bases from J, with 11 bases between. The CDR3 sequence: CASSLVSGHYNEQFF. CDR3 DNA sequence: TGTGCCAGCAGTTTAGTTTCAGGCCACTACAATGAGCAGTTCTTC.

This chain links TRBV10-2 with TRBJ2-7; 8 bases agree with TRBD1. The CDR3 contains 14 residues. The trim removed 7 bases at V and 5 bases at J, leaving 10 bases unmatched. Per germline, CDR1 WSHSY and CDR2 SAAADI. The CDR3 nucleotides read TGCGCCAGCACCGAAAATACAGGGGGGCACGAGCAGTACTTC. Translation gives CASTENTGGHEQYF.

J is TRBJ2-7 and V is TRBV29-1; TRBD1 aligns across 12 bases. The CDR3 has 15 residues. Losses at the gene ends were 6 bases for V and 3 bases for J; bases not matched to a gene: 9. CDR1 is SQVTM, CDR2 ANQGSEA, per germline. CDR3 nucleotide sequence: TGCAGCGTGTTACTGGGGACAGGGGGCATCTACGAGCAGTACTTC. Translated: CSVLLGTGGIYEQYF.

The chain employs TRBV15 and TRBJ1-1; weak D call: TRBD1 (6 bases). From germline, CDR1 is LNHNV and CDR2 YYDKDF (reference sequence). The V and J ends lost 8 bases and 4 bases respectively, with 14 bases between them. This CDR3 region has 13 residues. CDR3 region: CATEGDGITEAFF. The CDR3 DNA reads TGTGCCACCGAGGGGGATGGGATCACTGAAGCTTTCTTT. Supplemented by reference TRBV15 and TRBJ1-1, the full variable domain reads DAMVIQNPRYQVTQFGKPVTLSCSQTLNHNVMYWYQQKSSQAPKLLFHYYDKDFNNEADTPDNFQSRRPNTSFCFLDIRSPGLGDTAMYLCATEGDGITEAFFGQGTRLTVV.

CDR3 protein: CASSQDQGSNQPQHF. The CDR3 coding sequence is TGCGCCAGCAGCCAAGATCAGGGTAGCAATCAGCCCCAGCATTTT. V is TRBV4-3 and J is TRBJ1-5; possibly TRBD1 for D (5 bases). Germline V CDR1 and CDR2: LGHNA, YSLEER. Trimming took off 0 bases at V and 0 bases at J, with 6 bases between the two ends. The CDR3 covers 15 residues.

The chain has TRBV6-5 and TRBJ2-5; D is perhaps TRBD2 (6 bases). The CDR3 length is 16 residues. The V end lost 2 bases, the J end lost 7 bases, and 20 bases lay between the germline ends. From germline, CDR1 is MNHEY and CDR2 SVGAGI. CDR3 in amino acids: CASSYGPGLVLGTQYF. In DNA, the CDR3 is TGTGCCAGCAGTTACGGTCCGGGACTGGTCCTCGGGACCCAGTACTTC.

The chain uses TRBV7-2 and TRBJ2-7, with a tentative D call TRBD2 (6 bases). CDR3 length equals 13 residues. The V gene's germline CDR1 is SGHTA and CDR2 FQGNSA. V lost 5 bases and J lost 3, with 11 bases in between. The CDR3 spells CASSPGLLYEQYF. The CDR3 region has the DNA TGTGCCAGCAGCCCGGGACTCCTCTACGAGCAGTACTTC.

The chain carries TRBV19 and TRBJ2-7; D may be TRBD1 (6 bases). V gave up 5 bases and J gave up 3 bases, with 14 bases separating them. This CDR3 region has 14 residues. The germline V gene has CDR1 LNHDA and CDR2 SQIVND (reference sequence). The CDR3 here is CASSSKDRNYEQYF. The CDR3 DNA reads as TGTGCCAGTAGTTCTAAAGACAGGAACTACGAGCAGTACTTC.

This clone was counted once. The chain uses TRBV5-1 and TRBJ1-1; tentatively, D is TRBD1 (5 bases). Trimming left V 2 bases short and J 1 base short, with 12 bases between. Germline CDR1 SGHRS, CDR2 YFSETQ. The CDR3 sequence is 15 residues long. CDR3 DNA: TGCGCCAGCAGCTTTAATAACGGACAGAACACTGAAGCTTTCTTT. It is translated as CASSFNNGQNTEAFF.

The V gene is TRBV7-2, the J gene TRBJ1-2; D is unclear. The V and J ends lost 6 bases and 6 bases respectively, with 11 bases between them. The CDR3 covers 12 residues. Germline CDR1 is SGHTA and CDR2 is FQGNSA. CDR3 sequence (DNA): TGTGCCAGCAGTGAGCAGCCGGATGGCTACACCTTC. Its protein is CASSEQPDGYTF.

V is TRBV7-9 and J is TRBJ2-3, with 13 bases matching TRBD2. Germline-derived CDR1 and CDR2 are SEHNR and FQNEAQ (reference sequence). V lost 1 base and J lost 7; bases outside the gene matches: 5. The CDR3 length is 16 residues. The CDR3 is CASSLGRGLAGHTQYF. The CDR3 DNA is TGTGCCAGCAGCTTAGGTCGGGGACTAGCGGGACATACGCAGTATTTT.

The rearrangement joins TRBV5-4 to TRBJ2-2; D gene ambiguous. The V and J ends lost 1 base and 1 base respectively, with 5 bases between them. Germline-derived CDR1 and CDR2 are SGHNT and YYREEE (reference sequence). CDR3 length: 14 amino acids. The CDR3 loop is CASSLKVNTGELFF. The CDR3 DNA is TGTGCCAGCAGCTTGAAAGTGAACACCGGGGAGCTGTTTTTT.

V gene TRBV10-1 combines with J gene TRBJ2-7, with 7 bases that match TRBD1. From germline, CDR1 is WNHNN and CDR2 SYGVQD (reference sequence). J was trimmed by 2 bases and V by 6 bases; bases with no gene match: 7. This CDR3 has 14 amino acids. The CDR3 DNA sequence: TGCGCCAGCAGCCCCCGACAGGGTCCCTACGAGCAGTACTTC. Encoded protein: CASSPRQGPYEQYF.

This clone was seen once. The chain combines TRBV7-3 with TRBJ2-1; possible D gene TRBD1, 6 bases. CDR1 SGHTA and CDR2 FQGTGA come from the germline V gene. V dropped 5 bases and J dropped 4 bases, with 9 bases sitting between them. The CDR3 runs to 13 residues. In nucleotides, the CDR3 is TGTGCCAGCAGCCTCGACAGGTACAATGAGCAGTTCTTC. This gives the protein CASSLDRYNEQFF.

This sequence joins TRBV12-5 and TRBJ1-3; a possible D gene is TRBD1 (6 bases). The V end was cut by 1 base, the J end by 4 bases, with 8 bases between. The CDR3 covers 14 residues. The V gene's germline CDR1 is LGHNT and CDR2 FRNRAP. The CDR3 sequence is CASGLAGAGNTIYF. The CDR3 DNA sequence: TGTGCTAGTGGTTTGGCAGGGGCAGGAAACACCATATATTTT.